The sequence of this TCR beta chain was determined in a study of cytomegalovirus exposure and HLA in healthy donors. Findings and limits, study-wide: Cytomegalovirus-associated TCR beta chains were listed, numbering 164.

The ends lost 3 bases at V and 8 bases at J; junction bases unmatched: 19. The CDR3 extends over 18 amino acids. Profiled with immunoSEQ multiplex PCR; TCRdb holds only in-frame clones, not every one. The sample records about 170,000 clones, around nine tenths being singletons. Donors came from a validation cohort of over 100 subjects, distinct from the first 666-subject cohort. A note on this clone: As yet, its antigen is unknown.

The rearrangement uses TRBV23-1 and TRBJ2-7; 10 bases match TRBD1. TRBV23-1 is designated an ORF whose function remains uncertain. This sequence originates from a man between 18 and 35 years old in good health and CMV-seropositive. Sequencing was carried out using PBMCs. CDR3 DNA sequence: TGCGCCAGCAGTCACGACCTTAGGGGACAGGGGCCACGGGATCAGCAGTACTTC. It translates to CASSHDLRGQGPRDQQYF.